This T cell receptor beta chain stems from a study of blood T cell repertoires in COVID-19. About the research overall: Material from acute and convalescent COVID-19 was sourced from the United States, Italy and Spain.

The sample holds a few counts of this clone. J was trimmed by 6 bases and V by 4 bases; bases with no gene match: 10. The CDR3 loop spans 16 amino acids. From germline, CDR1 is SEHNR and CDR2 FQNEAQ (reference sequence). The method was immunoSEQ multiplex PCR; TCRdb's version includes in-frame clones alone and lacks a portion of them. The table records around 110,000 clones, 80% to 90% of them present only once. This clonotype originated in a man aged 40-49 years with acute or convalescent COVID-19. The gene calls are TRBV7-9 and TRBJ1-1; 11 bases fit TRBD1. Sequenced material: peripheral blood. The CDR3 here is CASSYGQGAAVPEAFF. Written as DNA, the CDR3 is TGTGCCAGCAGCTATGGACAGGGGGCAGCGGTCCCTGAAGCTTTCTTT.